The T cell receptor beta chain under discussion was sequenced for a study of blood T cell repertoires in COVID-19. Study summary: PBMCs, B-cell-depleted T cells, or T cells were the source of the cDNA or gDNA that made up the material.

Participant age was roughly 18 to 90 years, and participants resided in fewer than 30 US areas. Which cohort a participant joined came from the clinical history participants gave. The protocol was immunoSEQ multiplex PCR, while the TCRdb copy is restricted to in-frame clones and leaves out a portion. The top ten clones hold around 9.8% of a sample with almost 250,000 clones, 65% to 90% of them seen once. Germline V lookup: CDR1 MNHEY, CDR2 SVGAGI. CDR3 length: 14 amino acids. Unmatched junction bases numbered 6, after V lost 6 bases and J lost 6 bases. The chain joins TRBV6-5 to TRBJ2-2; 8 bases map to TRBD2. Input material: PBMCs or T cells enriched from blood (not recorded which). The receptor was isolated from a woman aged 50 to 60 with acute COVID-19. In DNA, the CDR3 is TGTGCCAGCAGCCAGGGACTAGTCGCCGGGGAGCTGTTTTTT. Translated: CASSQGLVAGELFF.